Listed here are 16 T cell receptor beta chains from one sample, sequenced in a study of neurological immune-mediated disorders (dated by TCRdb to between 2018 and 2020). Library creation used 5' RACE. The data were produced on an Illumina HiSeq 2500. TCRdb applied fastp at Q25 and MiXCR to the public reads, then kept only in-frame beta chains. Under each unique CDR3 protein, matching rows form one entry showing the most common genes and DNA. The sample table contains 50,000 to 60,000 distinct CDR3 sequences; only one count was recorded for approximately 17% of them. The ten most abundant clones make up roughly 4% of the sample. Sequencing input: PBMCs. The receptors originated from a man between 60 and 75 years old in good health.

This clonotype was observed at least ten times. The gene calls are TRBV5-1 and TRBJ2-7; no reliable D call. This CDR3 region has 14 residues. Deletions cut 2 bases from V and 5 bases from J, with 14 bases between. The V gene's germline CDR1 is SGHRS and CDR2 YFSETQ. The CDR3: CASSLNPRADEQYF. The CDR3 DNA reads as TGCGCCAGCAGCTTAAACCCAAGGGCGGACGAGCAGTACTTC.

Many counts were recorded for this clonotype. The chain has TRBV7-8 and TRBJ2-1; 16 positions agree with TRBD2. Trimming cost V 1 base and J 6 bases; bases outside gene matches: 6. The germline CDR1 and CDR2 sequences are SGHVS and FQNEAQ. The CDR3 runs to 18 residues. The CDR3 region has the DNA TGTGCCAGCAGCTTAGTATCCGGGACTAGCGGGAGGGGCAATGAGCAGTTCTTC. Protein sequence: CASSLVSGTSGRGNEQFF.

This clonotype was seen many times. The V and J genes are TRBV11-2 and TRBJ2-3; 12 bases align to TRBD2. Germline assignment: CDR1 SGHAT and CDR2 FQNNGV. The CDR3 loop spans 13 amino acids. V shed 5 bases and J 10 bases; nucleotides not matched to a gene: 4. The DNA of the CDR3 is TGTGCCAGCAGCCTCGGACTAGCGGGACCGCAGTATTTT. It translates to CASSLGLAGPQYF.

The sample holds many counts of this clonotype. J is TRBJ1-5 and V is TRBV7-9; a possible D gene is TRBD1 (5 bases). Trimming cost V 1 base and J 7 bases, with 23 bases left between them. Germline V CDR1 and CDR2: SEHNR, FQNEAQ (reference sequence). CDR3 length equals 18 residues. CDR3: CASSLVIEAAGRVQPQHF. In DNA form, the CDR3 reads TGTGCCAGCAGCTTAGTAATCGAAGCGGCAGGGAGAGTGCAGCCCCAGCATTTT.

At least ten counts were recorded for this clonotype. Possible read error: a much larger clone is one base away. V and J are TRBV20-1 and TRBJ1-2; no definite D call. Trimming stripped 2 bases from V and 2 bases from J, with 6 bases between. CDR1 and CDR2 (germline): DFQATT, SNEGSKA (reference sequence). The CDR3 spans 12 residues. The chain's CDR3 is CSARPGNYGYTF. The DNA of the CDR3 is TGCAGTGCTAGACCGGGGAACTATGGCTACACCTTC.

The table lists this clonotype with a few counts. J is TRBJ2-3 and V is TRBV24-1; D may be TRBD1 (5 bases). Trimming stripped 3 bases from V and 9 bases from J, with 12 bases between. CDR1 is KGHDR and CDR2 is SFDVKD in the germline V gene. The CDR3 totals 13 residues. This CDR3 reads CATSDPGAGTQYF. The CDR3 coding sequence is TGTGCCACCAGTGATCCGGGCGCAGGGACGCAGTATTTT.

This clonotype was picked up many times. The rearrangement joins TRBV15 to TRBJ2-1, with TRBD2 matching over 8 bases. V trimming: 5 bases; J trimming: 9 bases; junction bases outside the gene matches: 3. Germline V gives CDR1 LNHNV, CDR2 YYDKDF (reference sequence). The CDR3 runs to 12 residues. For the CDR3, the DNA is TGTGCCACCAGCCCCCGGGGGGGTGAGCAGTTCTTC. Its protein product is CATSPRGGEQFF.

The gene calls are TRBV12-3 or TRBV12-4 and TRBJ2-2; D remains unclear. Trimming shortened V by 7 bases and J by 8 bases, and 11 bases separated the two germline ends. The CDR3 totals 12 residues. The CDR3 region is CASNPSPGELFF. The CDR3 coding sequence is TGTGCCAGCAACCCCTCTCCGGGGGAGCTGTTTTTT.

This clonotype was detected many times. The chain carries TRBV18 and TRBJ1-3, with TRBD1 identical over 7 bases. This CDR3 has 15 residues. The V gene end was trimmed by 3 bases and the J gene end by 4 bases; junction bases not matched to a gene: 6. From germline, CDR1 is KGHSH and CDR2 LQKENI. The CDR3 loop is CASSPSQGSGNTIYF. The CDR3 DNA reads as TGTGCCAGCTCACCGTCACAGGGGTCCGGAAACACCATATATTTT.

This clonotype was counted ten times or more. The chain combines TRBV6-1 with TRBJ1-3, with 9 nucleotides matching TRBD1. V gave up 4 bases and J gave up 4 bases; unmatched junction bases: 2. The CDR3 length is 14 residues. Germline V gene data show CDR1 as MNHNS and CDR2 as SASEGT. CDR3 sequence: CASSGGTGGNTIYF. The CDR3 bases are TGTGCCAGCAGTGGGGGGACAGGGGGAAACACCATATATTTT.

This clonotype was counted at least ten times. The chain carries TRBV20-1 and TRBJ2-5, with a weak D call TRBD1 (6 bases). The CDR3 covers 14 residues. In germline, CDR1 is DFQATT, CDR2 SNEGSKA (reference sequence). The CDR3 loop is CSAKVSGALETQYF. The CDR3 nucleotides read TGCAGCGCGAAGGTGTCAGGGGCTTTGGAGACCCAGTACTTC.

Ten or more counts support this clonotype. The rearrangement uses TRBV6-6 and TRBJ1-1; D perhaps matches TRBD1 (6 bases). There are 19 residues in the CDR3. Looked up from germline, CDR1 is MNHNY and CDR2 is SVGAGI (reference sequence). Deletions cut 2 bases from V and 1 base from J, with 23 bases between. CDR3 nucleotides: TGTGCCAGCAGTTACGACTTCACCGGGCGGCGACAGGCGAACACTGAAGCTTTCTTT. It is translated as CASSYDFTGRRQANTEAFF.

This clonotype was recorded many times. The chain is built from TRBV4-2 and TRBJ2-7; TRBD2 matches 10 bases. This CDR3 spans 19 amino acids. V lost 5 bases to trimming and J lost 3 bases; unmatched junction nucleotides: 19. Per germline, CDR1 LGHNA and CDR2 YNFKEQ. CDR3 in amino acids: CASSARSSSLASGSYEQYF. The CDR3 coding sequence is TGTGCCAGCAGCGCCCGGTCTAGTTCGCTGGCTAGCGGGAGCTACGAGCAGTACTTC.

This clonotype was observed at least ten times. The chain recombines TRBV12-3 or TRBV12-4 with TRBJ2-5, with D possibly TRBD1 on 6 matching bases. The V and J ends lost 1 base and 3 bases respectively, with 18 bases between them. The CDR3 consists of 17 residues. The CDR3 sequence: CASSLGYTSRGEETQYF. The DNA of the CDR3 is TGTGCCAGCAGTTTAGGTTACACCAGCAGGGGTGAAGAGACCCAGTACTTC.

There are many counts of this clonotype. The rearrangement joins TRBV4-1 to TRBJ1-4, with a tentative D call TRBD1 (6 bases). The CDR3 extends over 14 amino acids. CDR1 and CDR2 from the germline V gene are MGHRA and YSYEKL. The V gene lost 0 bases and the J gene lost 8 bases, with 10 bases spanning the gap. CDR3 in amino acids: CASSQEGGGEKLFF. DNA for the CDR3: TGCGCCAGCAGCCAAGAAGGGGGTGGGGAAAAACTGTTTTTT.

This clonotype was recorded many times. The chain couples TRBV28 to TRBJ2-7; 8 bases fit TRBD2. Germline V gene sequence: CDR1 MDHEN, CDR2 SYDVKM. Trimming cost V 4 bases and J 4 bases; bases outside gene matches: 6. The CDR3 has 14 residues. DNA of the CDR3: TGTGCCAGCAGTTCCAGCGGGAGCCCTTACGAGCAGTACTTC. This translates into CASSSSGSPYEQYF.